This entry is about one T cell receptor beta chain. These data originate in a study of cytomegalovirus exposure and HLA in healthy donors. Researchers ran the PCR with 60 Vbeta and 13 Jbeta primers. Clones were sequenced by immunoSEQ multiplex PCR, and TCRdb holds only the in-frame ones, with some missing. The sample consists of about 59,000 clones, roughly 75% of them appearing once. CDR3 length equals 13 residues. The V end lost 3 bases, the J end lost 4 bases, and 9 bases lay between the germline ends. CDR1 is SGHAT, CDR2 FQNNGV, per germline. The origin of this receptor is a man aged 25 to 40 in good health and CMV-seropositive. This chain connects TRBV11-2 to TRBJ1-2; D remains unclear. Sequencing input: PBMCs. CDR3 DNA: TGTGCCAGCAGCTTTGCAGAACGCTATGGCTACACCTTC. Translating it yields CASSFAERYGYTF. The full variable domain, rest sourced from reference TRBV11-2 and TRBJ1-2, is EAGVAQSPRYKIIEKRQSVAFWCNPISGHATLYWYQQILGQGPKLLIQFQNNGVVDDSQLPKDRFSAERLKGVDSTLKIQPAKLEDSAVYLCASSFAERYGYTFGSGTRLTVV.